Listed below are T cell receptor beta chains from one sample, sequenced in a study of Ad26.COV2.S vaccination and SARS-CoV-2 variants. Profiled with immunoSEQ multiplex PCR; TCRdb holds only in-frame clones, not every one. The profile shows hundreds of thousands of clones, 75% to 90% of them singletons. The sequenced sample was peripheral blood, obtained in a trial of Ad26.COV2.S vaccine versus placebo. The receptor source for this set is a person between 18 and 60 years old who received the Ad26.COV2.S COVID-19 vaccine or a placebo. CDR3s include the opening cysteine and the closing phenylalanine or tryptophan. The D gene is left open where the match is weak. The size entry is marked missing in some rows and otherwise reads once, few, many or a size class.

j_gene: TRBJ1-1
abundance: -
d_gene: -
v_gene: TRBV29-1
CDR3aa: CSVQQGRNTEAFF
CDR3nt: TGCAGCGTTCAACAGGGACGGAACACTGAAGCTTTCTTT

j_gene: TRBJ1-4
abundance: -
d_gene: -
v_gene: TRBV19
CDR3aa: CASSLDGEEKLFF
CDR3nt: TGTGCCAGTAGTCTCGACGGAGAGGAAAAACTGTTTTTT

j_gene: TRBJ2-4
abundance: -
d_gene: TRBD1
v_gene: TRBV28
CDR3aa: CASSLADRAIQYF
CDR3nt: TGTGCCAGCAGTCTTGCGGACAGGGCCATTCAGTACTTC

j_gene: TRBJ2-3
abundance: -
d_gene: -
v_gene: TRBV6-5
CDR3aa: CASRAGSDTQYF
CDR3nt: TGTGCCAGCAGGGCAGGGTCAGATACGCAGTATTTT

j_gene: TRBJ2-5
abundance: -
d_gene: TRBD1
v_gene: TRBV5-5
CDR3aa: CASSTRQGATETQYF
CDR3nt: TGTGCCAGCAGCACCCGACAGGGGGCTACGGAGACCCAGTACTTC

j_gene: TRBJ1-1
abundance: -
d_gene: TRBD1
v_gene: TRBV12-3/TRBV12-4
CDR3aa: CASSPPDRVGGFF
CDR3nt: TGTGCCAGCAGTCCCCCCGACAGGGTAGGAGGTTTCTTT

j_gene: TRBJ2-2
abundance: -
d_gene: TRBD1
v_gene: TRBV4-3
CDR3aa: CASSQGTGYSGELFF
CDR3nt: TGCGCCAGCAGCCAAGGGACAGGGTATTCCGGGGAGCTGTTTTTT

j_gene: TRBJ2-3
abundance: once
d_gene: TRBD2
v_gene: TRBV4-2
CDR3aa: CASSQETSGIIGDTQYF
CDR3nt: TGTGCCAGCAGCCAAGAGACTAGCGGGATAATCGGGGATACGCAGTATTTT

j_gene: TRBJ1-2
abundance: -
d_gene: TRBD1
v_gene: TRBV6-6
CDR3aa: CASRGQPANYGYTF
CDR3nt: TGTGCCAGCAGGGGACAGCCAGCTAACTATGGCTACACCTTC

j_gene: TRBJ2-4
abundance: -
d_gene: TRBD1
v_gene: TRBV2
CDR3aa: CASSQGAVAKNIQYF
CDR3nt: TGTGCCAGCAGCCAGGGGGCCGTAGCCAAAAACATTCAGTACTTC